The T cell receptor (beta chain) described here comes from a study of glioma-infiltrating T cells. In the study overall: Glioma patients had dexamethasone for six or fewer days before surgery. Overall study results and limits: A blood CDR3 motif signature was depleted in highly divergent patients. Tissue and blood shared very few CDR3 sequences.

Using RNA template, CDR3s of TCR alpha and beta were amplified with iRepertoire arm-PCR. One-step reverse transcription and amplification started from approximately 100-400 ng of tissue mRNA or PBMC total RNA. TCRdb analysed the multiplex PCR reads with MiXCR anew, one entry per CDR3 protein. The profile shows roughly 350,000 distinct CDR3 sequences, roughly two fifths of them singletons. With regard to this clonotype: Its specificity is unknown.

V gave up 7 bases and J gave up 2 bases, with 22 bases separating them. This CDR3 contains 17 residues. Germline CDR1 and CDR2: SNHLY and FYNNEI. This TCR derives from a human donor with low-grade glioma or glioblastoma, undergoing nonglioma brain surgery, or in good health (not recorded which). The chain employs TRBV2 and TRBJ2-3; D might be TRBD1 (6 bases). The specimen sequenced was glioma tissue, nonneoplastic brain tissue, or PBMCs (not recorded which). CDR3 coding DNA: TGTGCCAGCATCCCCAGGGATTCACAGGGCCCCACAGATACGCAGTATTTT. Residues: CASIPRDSQGPTDTQYF.